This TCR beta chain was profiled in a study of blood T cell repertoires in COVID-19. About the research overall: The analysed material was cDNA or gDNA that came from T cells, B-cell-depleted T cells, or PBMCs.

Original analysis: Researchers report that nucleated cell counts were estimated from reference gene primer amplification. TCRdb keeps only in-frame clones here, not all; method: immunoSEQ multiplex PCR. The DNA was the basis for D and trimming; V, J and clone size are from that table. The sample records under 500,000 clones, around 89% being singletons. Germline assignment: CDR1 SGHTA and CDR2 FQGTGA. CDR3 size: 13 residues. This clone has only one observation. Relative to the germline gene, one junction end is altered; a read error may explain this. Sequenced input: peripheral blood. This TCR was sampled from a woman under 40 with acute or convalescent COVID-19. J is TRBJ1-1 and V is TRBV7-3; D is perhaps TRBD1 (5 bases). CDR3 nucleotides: TGTGCCAGCAGCTTAAAGGAGGGGAAGGGGAGGGCTTTT. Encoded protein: CASSLKEGKGRAF.